A single TCR beta chain is shown here with its context. The target antigen is unknown. Libraries were prepared by immunoSEQ multiplex PCR; TCRdb keeps only in-frame clonotypes and omits some of them. The table lists about 14,000 clones, 70% to 90% of them singletons, with less than 5% in the top ten. This entry belongs to a study of PD-1 blockade in mismatch repair-deficient tumors. Study details: All were previously treated, progressing patients with about twelve mismatch repair-deficient cancer types. Study-level results: About 5% of the 142 peptide-expanded blood TCRs were also found in tumor.

Time point meaning: approximately 9-day in vitro stimulation with candidate neoantigen peptide 6. TCRs were sequenced from a few patients responding to pembrolizumab. Cells were stimulated around ten days with each of several ELISpot-reactive neoantigens. The sample in question was cells cultured in vitro, obtained from a patient treated with pembrolizumab. The origin of this receptor is an adult with mismatch repair-deficient cancer.

CDR3 amino acids: CASGPRLTSGSRDEQFF. DNA of the CDR3: TGCGCCAGCGGCCCCCGCCTGACTAGCGGGAGTCGAGATGAGCAGTTCTTC. This chain connects TRBV5-1 to TRBJ2-1; 12 positions agree with TRBD2. Germline V lookup: CDR1 SGHRS, CDR2 YFSETQ. V was pared by 7 bases and J by 8 bases, with 16 bases of the junction left unmatched. CDR3 length equals 17 residues.